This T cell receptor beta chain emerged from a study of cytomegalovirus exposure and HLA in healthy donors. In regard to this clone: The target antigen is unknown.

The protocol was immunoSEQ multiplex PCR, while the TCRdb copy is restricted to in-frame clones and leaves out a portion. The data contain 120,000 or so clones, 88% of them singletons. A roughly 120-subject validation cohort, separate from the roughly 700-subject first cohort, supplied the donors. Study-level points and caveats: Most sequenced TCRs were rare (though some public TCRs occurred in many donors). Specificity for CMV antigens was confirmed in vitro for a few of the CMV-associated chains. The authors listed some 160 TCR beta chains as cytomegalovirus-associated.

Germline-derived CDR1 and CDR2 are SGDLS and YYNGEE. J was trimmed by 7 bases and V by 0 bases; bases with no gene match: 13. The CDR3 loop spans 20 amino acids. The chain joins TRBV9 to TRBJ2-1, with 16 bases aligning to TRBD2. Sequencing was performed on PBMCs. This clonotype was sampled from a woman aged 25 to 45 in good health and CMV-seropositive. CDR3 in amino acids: CASSVAIGTSGRGPENEQFF. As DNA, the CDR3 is TGTGCCAGCAGCGTAGCTATCGGGACTAGCGGGAGGGGCCCTGAGAATGAGCAGTTCTTC.